These 4 T cell receptor beta chains were sequenced from one sample in a study of cytomegalovirus exposure and HLA in healthy donors. Data came from immunoSEQ multiplex PCR; TCRdb stores just in-frame clones and leaves some out. The sample lists about 140,000 clones, approximately 82% occurring once. Source material: PBMCs. The receptors were gathered from a man under 40 in good health and CMV-seropositive.

The chain carries TRBV28 and TRBJ2-3, with TRBD2 identical over 7 bases. The V segment lost 3 bases and the J segment 3 bases; nucleotides outside the gene matches: 3. Germline lookup yields CDR1 MDHEN and CDR2 SYDVKM. This CDR3 has 14 amino acids. As DNA, the CDR3 is TGTGCCAGCAGTTTTATTAGCGGGACAGATACGCAGTATTTT. This sequence encodes CASSFISGTDTQYF. Supplemented by reference TRBV28 and TRBJ2-3, the full variable domain reads DVKVTQSSRYLVKRTGEKVFLECVQDMDHENMFWYRQDPGLGLRLIYFSYDVKMKEKGDIPEGYSVSREKKERFSLILESASTNQTSMYLCASSFISGTDTQYFGPGTRLTVL.

The V gene is TRBV27, the J gene TRBJ2-7; maybe TRBD1 (5 bases). Germline CDR1 and CDR2: MNHEY and SMNVEV (reference sequence). Deletions cut 3 bases from V and 0 bases from J, with 9 bases between. CDR3 length: 14 amino acids. The CDR3, as DNA: TGTGCCAGCAGTTTTTACGACAGCTCCTACGAGCAGTACTTC. Its protein product is CASSFYDSSYEQYF.

The chain is built from TRBV7-9 and TRBJ2-1; 8 bases are shared with TRBD1. The ends lost 3 bases at V and 6 bases at J; junction bases unmatched: 7. The CDR3 extends over 15 amino acids. Germline CDR1 is SEHNR and CDR2 is FQNEAQ (reference sequence). This chain's CDR3 is CASSLQGATPNEQFF. CDR3 DNA sequence: TGTGCCAGCAGCTTGCAGGGGGCTACCCCCAATGAGCAGTTCTTC.

The chain uses TRBV6-6 and TRBJ2-5; D is possibly TRBD2 (5 bases). Germline V gene data show CDR1 as MNHNY and CDR2 as SVGAGI (reference sequence). The CDR3 extends over 14 amino acids. Trimming took off 6 bases at V and 0 bases at J, with 11 bases between the two ends. CDR3 in amino acids: CASRPSRDQETQYF. The CDR3 DNA reads TGTGCCAGCAGACCCTCGAGGGACCAAGAGACCCAGTACTTC.